A single sample is the source of the 10 T cell receptor beta chains below, sequenced in a study of T-cell memory formation after mild COVID-19. TCRdb redid the calling of the 5' RACE reads with MiXCR, one entry per CDR3 protein. Here the sample spans 25,000 to 35,000 distinct CDR3 sequences, roughly an eighth being singletons. The material sequenced was PBMCs or a T cell subset sorted from them (not recorded which). The origin of the receptors is an adult woman who had mild COVID-19 (a few samples of this study predate the infection). Cell type and time point are not known.

The gene calls are TRBV7-8 and TRBJ2-3, with D possibly TRBD1 on 5 matching bases. Deletions cut 1 base from V and 2 bases from J, with 16 bases between. CDR1 SGHVS and CDR2 FQNEAQ come from the germline V gene. This CDR3 region has 17 residues. DNA of the CDR3: TGTGCCAGCAGCTTAGGAGTTCAGGGCCTACTCACAGATACGCAGTATTTT. Protein product: CASSLGVQGLLTDTQYF.

The table lists this clonotype with many counts. The V gene is TRBV5-1, the J gene TRBJ2-5; D gene unclear. Trimming stripped 0 bases from V and 2 bases from J, with 14 bases between. This CDR3 has 16 residues. In germline, CDR1 is SGHRS, CDR2 YFSETQ. The CDR3: CASSLVVRNRQETQYF. As DNA, the CDR3 is TGCGCCAGCAGCTTGGTGGTTCGTAACAGACAAGAGACCCAGTACTTC.

This clonotype has a count of ten or more. This chain joins TRBV19 and TRBJ1-1; TRBD1 agrees at 7 bases. V was pared by 9 bases and J by 1 base, with 8 bases of the junction left unmatched. The germline gives CDR1 LNHDA, CDR2 SQIVND (reference sequence). CDR3 length equals 14 residues. The CDR3 region is CASRETGRNTEAFF. As DNA, the CDR3 is TGTGCCAGCCGAGAGACAGGGAGGAACACTGAAGCTTTCTTT.

Many counts were recorded for this clonotype. The chain carries TRBV10-3 and TRBJ2-7; D gene ambiguous. The CDR3 is made up of 12 amino acids. V was pared by 8 bases and J by 1 base, with 9 bases between. Per germline, CDR1 ENHRY and CDR2 SYGVKD. The CDR3 loop is CAIGRYSYEQYF. The CDR3 DNA sequence: TGTGCCATCGGCAGGTATTCCTACGAGCAGTACTTC.

The table lists this clonotype with many counts. The rearrangement uses TRBV5-1 and TRBJ1-2, with no clear D. The germline V gene encodes CDR1 SGHRS and CDR2 YFSETQ. The length of the CDR3 is 13 residues. V was clipped by 5 bases and J by 4 bases, with 12 bases between them. The CDR3, as DNA: TGCGCCAGCAGTCTTGGCGAATTCTATGGCTACACCTTC. Amino acids: CASSLGEFYGYTF.

This clonotype was picked up a small number of times. CDR3 sequence reads: CASSHSSYEQYV. For the CDR3, the DNA is TGTGCCAGCAGCCATAGCTCCTACGAGCAGTACGTC. The chain carries TRBV14 and TRBJ2-7; D not certain. From germline, CDR1 is SGHDN and CDR2 FVKESK. The V end was cut by 3 bases, the J end by 0 bases, with 3 bases between. The CDR3 has 12 amino acids.

The chain is built from TRBV6-2 or TRBV6-3 and TRBJ2-1, with 9 bases identical to TRBD1. The CDR3 contains 14 residues. Trimming removed 8 bases from V and 9 bases from J; junction bases left unmatched: 11. Germline V gene data show CDR1 as MNHEY and CDR2 as SVGEGT. The CDR3 DNA sequence: TGTGCCAGCGGGACCGGGACAGGGATTGCTGAGCAGTTCTTC. Translation: CASGTGTGIAEQFF.

This clonotype has at least ten counts. The CDR3 here is CAWSVGRSYEQYF. The CDR3 nucleotides read TGTGCCTGGAGTGTGGGGAGATCCTACGAGCAGTACTTC. V usage is TRBV30 and J usage is TRBJ2-7; tentatively, D is TRBD2 (5 bases). This CDR3 is built from 13 residues. The V gene lost 0 bases and the J gene lost 1 base, with 7 bases spanning the gap. Germline loops: CDR1 GTSNPN, CDR2 SVGIG (reference sequence).

This clonotype has at least ten counts. The CDR3 sequence: CASRLNAGMRNEQFF. Written as DNA, the CDR3 is TGTGCCAGCAGGCTTAATGCAGGGATGAGAAATGAGCAGTTCTTC. This chain links TRBV7-9 with TRBJ2-1; D is possibly TRBD1 (5 bases). The CDR3 totals 15 residues. With 6 bases removed from V and 7 bases from J, the gap between germline ends came to 19 bases. Germline CDR1 reads SEHNR; CDR2 reads FQNEAQ (reference sequence). The full variable domain, with the rest looked up from reference TRBV7-9 and TRBJ2-1, is DTGVSQNPRHKITKRGQNVTFRCDPISEHNRLYWYRQTLGQGPEFLTYFQNEAQLEKSRLLSDRFSAERPKGSFSTLEIQRTEQGDSAMYLCASRLNAGMRNEQFFGPGTRLTVL.

This clonotype was seen many times. The V call is TRBV12-3 or TRBV12-4, the J call TRBJ1-1; the D gene is possibly TRBD1 (5 bases). Trimming left V 7 bases short and J 1 base short, with 16 bases between. The CDR3 totals 15 residues. CDR3 DNA: TGTGCCAGCACTGCTGCTGGGACGGAGAACACTGAAGCTTTCTTT. It yields the protein CASTAAGTENTEAFF.